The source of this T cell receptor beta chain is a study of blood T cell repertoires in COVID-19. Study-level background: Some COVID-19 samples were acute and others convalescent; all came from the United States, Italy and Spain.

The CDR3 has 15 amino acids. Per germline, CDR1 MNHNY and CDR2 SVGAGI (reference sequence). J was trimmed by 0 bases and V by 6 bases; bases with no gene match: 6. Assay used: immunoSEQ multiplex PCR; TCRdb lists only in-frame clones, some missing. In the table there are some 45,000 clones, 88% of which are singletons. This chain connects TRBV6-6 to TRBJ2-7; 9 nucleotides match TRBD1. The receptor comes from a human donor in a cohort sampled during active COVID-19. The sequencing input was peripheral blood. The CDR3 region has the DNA TGTGCCAGCAGCCTTGGACAGGGGTTCTCCTACGAGCAGTACTTC. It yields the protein CASSLGQGFSYEQYF.